Below, 11 T cell receptor beta chains from the same sample are listed, as sequenced in a study of T cell repertoires in urothelial bladder cancer. Generated by immunoSEQ multiplex PCR, the TCRdb table keeps only in-frame clones and is missing some. Of thousands of clones listed, roughly 63% are singletons. The source material was tumor-infiltrating cells from bladder cancer. Source of these receptors: a human donor with urothelial carcinoma.

The chain recombines TRBV21-1 with TRBJ2-4; the table names TRBD1, a call not compared with the DNA. TRBV21-1 constitutes a pseudogene. The CDR3 loop spans 18 amino acids. The CDR3 loop reads CASSKGKQGNWAKNIQYF. In DNA form, the CDR3 reads TGTGCCAGCAGCAAAGGAAAACAGGGTAACTGGGCCAAAAACATTCAGTACTTC.

This clone was detected a few times. The chain uses TRBV6-1 and TRBJ1-6, with D hard to call. Germline lookup yields CDR1 MNHNS and CDR2 SASEGT. V was shortened by 1 base and J by 8 bases, with 3 bases between the two germline ends. The CDR3 length is 12 residues. CDR3 DNA sequence: TGTGCCAGCAGTGAAGTGTATTCACCCCTCCACTTT. It encodes CASSEVYSPLHF.

The chain carries TRBV6-6 and TRBJ1-2; a weak D match, TRBD1 (6 bases). The ends were cut back, 0 bases at V and 5 bases at J, with 13 bases in the middle. CDR3 length equals 15 residues. The germline gives CDR1 MNHNY, CDR2 SVGAGI (reference sequence). The CDR3 is CASSYSSSGEYGYTF. DNA of the CDR3: TGTGCCAGCAGTTACTCGAGCTCAGGGGAATATGGCTACACCTTC.

The chain recombines TRBV21-1 with TRBJ1-3. TRBV21-1 is marked as a pseudogene. CDR3 length equals 17 residues. CDR3 bases: TGTGCCAGCAGCCATTGGGGGGAGTTCAACTCTGGAAACACCATATATTTT. It yields the protein CASSHWGEFNSGNTIYF.

The table lists this clone with a few counts. The chain employs TRBV6-1 and TRBJ1-3, with D tentatively TRBD1 (5 bases). This CDR3 comprises 14 residues. Trimming took 6 bases from V and 2 from J, leaving 11 bases between them. In germline, CDR1 is MNHNS, CDR2 SASEGT. In DNA, the CDR3 is TGTGCCAGCAGGCCCCAAGGGGCTGGAAACACCATATATTTT. It translates to CASRPQGAGNTIYF.

V gene TRBV25-1 combines with J gene TRBJ2-2, with 7 bases identical to TRBD1. The length of the CDR3 is 18 residues. With V trimmed by 10 bases and J by 0 bases, 17 bases remained unmatched. The V gene's germline CDR1 is MGHDK and CDR2 SYGVNS. The CDR3, as DNA: TGTGCCACCCAGGGGGAACAGGGGCCTCACCCGAACACCGGGGAGCTGTTTTTT. Residues: CATQGEQGPHPNTGELFF.

This clone is deemed medium-sized. The rearrangement joins TRBV4-1 to TRBJ1-5, with D perhaps TRBD1 (6 bases). V lost 4 bases, J lost 3 bases, and 10 bases lay in between. CDR1 MGHRA and CDR2 YSYEKL come from the germline V gene. This CDR3 is built from 14 residues. The CDR3 DNA reads as TGCGCCAGCAGCCGGGGGCCTGACAATCAGCCCCAGCATTTT. Residues: CASSRGPDNQPQHF.

This chain links TRBV9 with TRBJ2-3; no clear D. V shed 0 bases and J shed 4 bases, with 9 bases lying between them. Germline loops: CDR1 SGDLS, CDR2 YYNGEE. This CDR3 is built from 14 residues. CDR3: CASSVAWRPDTQYF. CDR3 in DNA: TGTGCCAGCAGCGTAGCTTGGCGCCCAGATACGCAGTATTTT.

This rearrangement joins TRBV6-1 to TRBJ1-5, with D possibly TRBD1 on 5 matching bases. V was trimmed by 1 base and J by 0 bases, leaving 13 bases between them. This CDR3 spans 17 amino acids. Germline V gene data show CDR1 as MNHNS and CDR2 as SASEGT. CDR3 DNA: TGTGCCAGCAGTGAAGTTGACAGAACTTATAGCAATCAGCCCCAGCATTTT. As protein: CASSEVDRTYSNQPQHF.

The genes are TRBV5-4 and TRBJ1-1; 8 bases match TRBD1. Germline-derived CDR1 and CDR2 are SGHNT and YYREEE (reference sequence). This CDR3 is 15 amino acids long. The J segment lost 0 bases and the V segment lost 6 bases, leaving 7 bases of the junction unmatched. CDR3 protein: CASTFRTGLNTEAFF. CDR3 in DNA: TGTGCCAGCACCTTTAGGACAGGGCTGAACACTGAAGCTTTCTTT. Full variable domain (missing parts from reference TRBV5-4 and TRBJ1-1): ETGVTQSPTHLIKTRGQQVTLRCSSQSGHNTVSWYQQALGQGPQFIFQYYREEENGRGNFPPRFSGLQFPNYSSELNVNALELDDSALYLCASTFRTGLNTEAFFGQGTRLTVV.

This sequence joins TRBV9 and TRBJ2-7; 8 nucleotides agree with TRBD1. Germline V CDR1 and CDR2: SGDLS, YYNGEE. The CDR3 has 14 amino acids. Unmatched junction bases numbered 9, after V lost 4 bases and J lost 6 bases. This CDR3 reads CASSPGQGLLEQYF. The CDR3 DNA reads as TGTGCCAGCAGCCCAGGACAGGGCCTTCTCGAGCAGTACTTC.